There are many counts of the clone carrying this TCR beta chain. What it binds is unknown. TCRdb processed the 5' RACE reads anew with MiXCR; each CDR3 protein has one entry. The sample consists of more than 100,000 distinct CDR3 sequences, 5% to 6.5% of them appearing once. The sample originates from a study of T-cell memory formation after mild COVID-19. Looking at the study overall: For the most part, TCR clusters were specific to one donor. Overall study findings and caveats: Clones from the second wave (peaking day 37) had unconfirmed SARS-CoV-2 specificity.

There are 17 residues in the CDR3. The V gene lost 6 bases and the J gene lost 8 bases, with 25 bases spanning the gap. Germline CDR1 is SEHNR and CDR2 is FQNEAQ (reference sequence). The genes are TRBV7-9 and TRBJ1-4; D remains ambiguous. This receptor was obtained from an adult woman who had mild COVID-19 (a few samples of this study predate the infection). Cell type and time point are not known. Material: PBMCs or a T cell subset sorted from them (not recorded which). CDR3 in DNA: TGTGCCAGCAGGCTCCAAGTGCCCGGACGGATGGGGGAAAAACTGTTTTTT. It encodes CASRLQVPGRMGEKLFF.